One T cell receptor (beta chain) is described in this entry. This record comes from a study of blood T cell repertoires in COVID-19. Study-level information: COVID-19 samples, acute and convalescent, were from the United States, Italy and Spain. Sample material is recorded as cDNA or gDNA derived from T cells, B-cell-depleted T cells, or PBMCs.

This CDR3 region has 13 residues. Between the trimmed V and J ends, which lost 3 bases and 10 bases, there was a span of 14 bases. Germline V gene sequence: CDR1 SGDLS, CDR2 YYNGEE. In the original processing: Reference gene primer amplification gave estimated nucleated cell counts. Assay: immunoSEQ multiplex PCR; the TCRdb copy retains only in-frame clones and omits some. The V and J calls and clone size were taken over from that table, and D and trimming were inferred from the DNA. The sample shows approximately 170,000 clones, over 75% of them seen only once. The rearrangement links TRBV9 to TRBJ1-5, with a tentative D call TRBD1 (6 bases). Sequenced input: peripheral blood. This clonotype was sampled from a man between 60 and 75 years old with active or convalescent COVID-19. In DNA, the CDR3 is TGTGCCAGCAGCGCAGGGGACGGAGTCCCCCAGCATTTT. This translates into CASSAGDGVPQHF. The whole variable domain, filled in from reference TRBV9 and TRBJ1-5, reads DSGVTQTPKHLITATGQRVTLRCSPRSGDLSVYWYQQSLDQGLQFLIQYYNGEERAKGNILERFSAQQFPDLHSELNLSSLELGDSALYFCASSAGDGVPQHFGDGTRLSIL.